Presented here are 25 T cell receptor beta chains from one specimen sequenced in a study of blood T cell repertoires in COVID-19. Method: immunoSEQ multiplex PCR; TCRdb's copy keeps in-frame clones and lacks some. The sample consists of some 180,000 clones, about 77% of them appearing once. Sequenced input: peripheral blood. These receptors were obtained from an elderly woman with active or convalescent COVID-19.

CDR3 protein: CASSVGGGDTGELFF. The DNA of the CDR3 is TGTGCCAGCAGCGTAGGAGGAGGGGACACCGGGGAGCTGTTTTTT. The chain carries TRBV9 and TRBJ2-2; D might be TRBD2 (6 bases). This CDR3 has 15 residues. From germline, CDR1 is SGDLS and CDR2 YYNGEE. V lost 0 bases and J 3 bases, leaving 9 bases between the germline ends.

J is TRBJ2-1 and V is TRBV9, with a possible D match to TRBD1 (6 bases). V gave up 1 base and J gave up 7 bases, with 12 bases separating them. CDR3 length equals 14 residues. Germline V CDR1 and CDR2: SGDLS, YYNGEE. CDR3 loop: CASSVSTGLNEQFF. The CDR3 DNA reads as TGTGCCAGCAGCGTATCTACAGGGTTGAATGAGCAGTTCTTC.

The chain couples TRBV10-3 to TRBJ2-5; possible D gene TRBD2, 6 bases. The V end was cut by 4 bases, the J end by 1 base, with 10 bases between. The CDR3 covers 14 residues. Germline CDR1 reads ENHRY; CDR2 reads SYGVKD. Written as DNA, the CDR3 is TGTGCCATCAGTGGGCCGACTAGCCAAGAGACCCAGTACTTC. It encodes CAISGPTSQETQYF.

This clone was seen repeatedly, ten times or more. The rearrangement links TRBV10-3 to TRBJ2-7; D possibly corresponds to TRBD2 (6 bases). Germline CDR1 is ENHRY and CDR2 is SYGVKD. The germline V and J ends were trimmed by 7 bases and 0 bases, with 13 bases remaining between them. The CDR3 consists of 14 residues. The CDR3 sequence is CAIKQTRDSYEQYF. DNA for the CDR3: TGTGCCATCAAACAGACTAGGGACTCCTACGAGCAGTACTTC.

The rearrangement uses TRBV2 and TRBJ2-7; D ambiguous. The CDR3 spans 12 residues. The germline V gene has CDR1 SNHLY and CDR2 FYNNEI. V was clipped by 6 bases and J by 3 bases, with 9 bases between them. The CDR3 spells CASRRHSYEQYF. CDR3 bases: TGTGCCAGCAGGAGACATAGCTACGAGCAGTACTTC. Complete variable domain (other parts from reference TRBV2 and TRBJ2-7): EPEVTQTPSHQVTQMGQEVILRCVPISNHLYFYWYRQILGQKVEFLVSFYNNEISEKSEIFDDQFSVERPDGSNFTLKIRSTKLEDSAMYFCASRRHSYEQYFGPGTRLTVT.

A few counts support this clone. The J gene is TRBJ1-5, the V gene TRBV4-1; D perhaps matches TRBD1 (5 bases). The CDR3 is 15 residues long. The V and J ends lost 4 bases and 4 bases respectively, with 14 bases between them. Germline CDR1 is MGHRA and CDR2 is YSYEKL. Here the CDR3 DNA reads TGCGCCAGCAGCCGCCAGGACAAGGTGAATCAGCCCCAGCATTTT. This codes for CASSRQDKVNQPQHF.

The rearrangement uses TRBV28 and TRBJ1-3, with unresolved D. The germline gives CDR1 MDHEN, CDR2 SYDVKM. The CDR3 totals 11 residues. With 7 bases removed from V and 4 bases from J, the gap between germline ends came to 5 bases. CDR3 residues: CASTRGNTIYF. The CDR3 nucleotides read TGTGCCAGCACCCGGGGAAACACCATATATTTT.

J is TRBJ1-5 and V is TRBV6-5, with D unresolved. Trimming took off 4 bases at V and 1 base at J, with 14 bases between the two ends. The CDR3 length is 16 residues. Germline CDR1 and CDR2: MNHEY and SVGAGI. The CDR3 coding sequence is TGTGCCAGCAGTTCCCATCCGACTGGAAGCAATCAGCCCCAGCATTTT. Protein product: CASSSHPTGSNQPQHF.

The chain links TRBV6-1 to TRBJ2-1, with TRBD1 matching 9 bases. Germline CDR1 reads MNHNS; CDR2 reads SASEGT. The CDR3 length is 15 residues. V shed 3 bases and J 6 bases; nucleotides not matched to a gene: 6. This CDR3 reads CASSDAGTGINEQFF. CDR3 sequence (DNA): TGTGCCAGCAGTGACGCCGGGACAGGGATCAATGAGCAGTTCTTC.

The chain links TRBV5-4 to TRBJ1-4, with 7 positions matching TRBD1. The CDR3 runs to 14 residues. Germline loops: CDR1 SGHNT, CDR2 YYREEE (reference sequence). Trimming at V came to 0 bases and at J to 5 bases, leaving 1 base not matched to a gene. CDR3 protein: CASSLGGQNEKLFF. In DNA, the CDR3 is TGTGCCAGCAGCTTGGGGGGACAGAATGAAAAACTGTTTTTT.

This clone was observed a few times. The chain employs TRBV19 and TRBJ2-1; 7 bases are shared with TRBD1. This CDR3 contains 14 residues. The V gene's germline CDR1 is LNHDA and CDR2 SQIVND (reference sequence). Trimming cost V 5 bases and J 9 bases; bases outside gene matches: 10. CDR3 sequence (DNA): TGTGCCAGTAGTTCCTTGACAGGGTTTGCTGAGCAGTTCTTC. Amino acids: CASSSLTGFAEQFF.

J is TRBJ1-2 and V is TRBV6-5, with 9 bases identical to TRBD1. CDR3 length: 15 amino acids. V lost 5 bases to trimming and J lost 4 bases; unmatched junction nucleotides: 8. CDR1 MNHEY and CDR2 SVGAGI come from the germline V gene. CDR3 sequence: CASSTDRGGLYGYTF. In DNA, the CDR3 is TGTGCCAGCAGTACCGACAGGGGGGGACTCTATGGCTACACCTTC.

The V and J genes are TRBV3-1 (or the pseudogene TRBV3-2) and TRBJ1-5; 9 bases match TRBD1. Germline V gene sequence: CDR1 LGHDT, CDR2 YNNKEL (reference sequence). V was clipped by 6 bases and J by 6 bases; unmatched bases: 3. This CDR3 is built from 13 residues. CDR3 sequence: CASRQGAGQPQHF. DNA for the CDR3: TGTGCCAGCAGACAGGGGGCGGGTCAGCCCCAGCATTTT.

The rearrangement joins TRBV6-5 to TRBJ1-6; TRBD1 agrees at 7 bases. Germline V gene sequence: CDR1 MNHEY, CDR2 SVGAGI. V shed 8 bases and J 8 bases; nucleotides not matched to a gene: 9. CDR3 length equals 14 residues. CDR3 protein: CASLPGTAYSPLHF. CDR3 in DNA: TGTGCCAGCCTTCCCGGGACAGCTTATTCACCCCTCCACTTT.

As concerns this clone: In the same sample, other DNA sequences code for this CDR3. The V gene is TRBV5-1, the J gene TRBJ2-7; D is ambiguous. The V gene's germline CDR1 is SGHRS and CDR2 YFSETQ. This CDR3 has 12 amino acids. V lost 4 bases, J lost 0 bases, and 5 bases lay in between. CDR3 sequence (DNA): TGCGCCAGCAGCCGAGACTCCTACGAGCAGTACTTC. Its translation: CASSRDSYEQYF.

The chain is built from TRBV5-4 and TRBJ2-5; TRBD1 agrees at 7 bases. Germline V gene lookup returns CDR1 SGHNT and CDR2 YYREEE (reference sequence). The trim removed 4 bases at V and 9 bases at J, leaving 21 bases unmatched. This CDR3 contains 17 residues. CDR3 sequence reads: CASSTLTRDRRESAQYF. In DNA form, the CDR3 reads TGTGCCAGCAGCACTCTGACCCGGGACAGACGAGAGAGTGCCCAGTACTTC.

V and J are TRBV4-2 and TRBJ1-4, with D possibly being TRBD1 (6 bases). The CDR3 runs 15 residues. CDR1 and CDR2 (germline): LGHNA, YNFKEQ. V lost 0 bases and J lost 8, with 13 bases in between. The CDR3 DNA sequence: TGTGCCAGCAGCCAAGATAAACAGGGTGGCGAAAAACTGTTTTTT. Encoded protein: CASSQDKQGGEKLFF.

This chain connects TRBV4-2 to TRBJ1-2; TRBD1 aligns across 7 bases. The CDR3 extends over 15 amino acids. After removal of 0 bases from V and 5 bases from J, the junction contained 6 bases not matched to a gene. The germline V gene encodes CDR1 LGHNA and CDR2 YNFKEQ. The DNA of the CDR3 is TGTGCCAGCAGCCAAGATACAGGGGCCCGATATGGCTACACCTTC. It is translated as CASSQDTGARYGYTF.

The V and J genes are TRBV19 and TRBJ1-1; no clear D. The CDR3 extends over 14 amino acids. The germline gives CDR1 LNHDA, CDR2 SQIVND (reference sequence). Trimming removed 1 base at V and 0 bases at J, with 6 bases between. The DNA of the CDR3 is TGTGCCAGTAGTATAGGGGCGTTGAACACTGAAGCTTTCTTT. Amino acid sequence: CASSIGALNTEAFF.

The J gene is TRBJ1-3, the V gene TRBV14; TRBD1 is a possible D gene (6 bases). CDR1 and CDR2 from the germline V gene are SGHDN and FVKESK. This CDR3 is built from 14 residues. V gave up 9 bases and J gave up 0 bases, with 12 bases separating them. The CDR3 reads CASGRTASGNTIYF. CDR3 in DNA: TGTGCCAGTGGGCGGACAGCCTCTGGAAACACCATATATTTT.

The genes are TRBV15 and TRBJ1-2; no reliable D call. From germline, CDR1 is LNHNV and CDR2 YYDKDF (reference sequence). This CDR3 contains 16 residues. V lost 5 bases and J lost 8, with 24 bases in between. CDR3 in amino acids: CATSSAIGYLLRGYTF. Written as DNA, the CDR3 is TGTGCCACCAGCTCCGCCATCGGGTATCTCTTGCGGGGCTACACCTTC.

The J gene is TRBJ1-5, the V gene TRBV28; D not resolved. The germline CDR1 and CDR2 sequences are MDHEN and SYDVKM. This CDR3 spans 13 amino acids. V lost 5 bases to trimming and J lost 5 bases, with 10 bases between them. CDR3 DNA: TGTGCCAGCAGTCCTAAACCCGATCAGCCCCAGCATTTT. Translating it yields CASSPKPDQPQHF.

The rearrangement uses TRBV20-1 and TRBJ2-1, with 7 bases that match TRBD1. The CDR3 is made up of 11 amino acids. Losses at the gene ends were 6 bases for V and 10 bases for J; bases not matched to a gene: 6. Germline loops: CDR1 DFQATT, CDR2 SNEGSKA (reference sequence). CDR3 coding DNA: TGCAGTGCCCAGGGGGAACGAGAGCAGTTCTTC. As protein: CSAQGEREQFF.

The V gene is TRBV28, the J gene TRBJ1-1, with a weak D call TRBD1 (5 bases). V was shortened by 3 bases and J by 7 bases, with 12 bases between the two germline ends. The CDR3 length is 13 residues. CDR1 and CDR2 from the germline V gene are MDHEN and SYDVKM. In nucleotides, the CDR3 is TGTGCCAGCAGTTTCCCGGGGGGACGTGAAGCTTTCTTT. It is translated as CASSFPGGREAFF.

This chain uses TRBV5-1 with TRBJ1-1; D gene ambiguous. Germline CDR1 is SGHRS and CDR2 is YFSETQ. With 2 bases removed from V and 6 bases from J, the gap between germline ends came to 11 bases. This CDR3 spans 13 amino acids. The CDR3 DNA reads as TGCGCCAGCAGCTTCGGCGGAATCGCTGAAGCTTTCTTT. This gives the protein CASSFGGIAEAFF.